This T cell receptor (beta chain) originates from a study of control samples from healthy donors and cancer patients. The table came from immunoSEQ multiplex PCR; TCRdb's copy has only in-frame clones and leaves some out. The sample includes 150,000 or so clones, 70% to 90% of them seen just once. Only a few counts were recorded for this clone. The source material was blood. The TCR originated in a man aged 30-40 years in good health.

In DNA form, the CDR3 reads TGTGCCAGCAGCTTGGAGGTGGGGGCCGCGGGTGAGCAGTTCTTC. This encodes CASSLEVGAAGEQFF. The rearrangement links TRBV5-6 to TRBJ2-1, with D possibly matching TRBD1 (6 bases). V lost 0 bases to trimming and J lost 9 bases, with 16 bases between them. Germline V gives CDR1 SGHDT, CDR2 YYEEEE. The CDR3 is 15 amino acids.